The rows below give T cell receptor beta chains drawn from one sample of a study of response to subunit inactivated influenza vaccine. TCRdb recomputed calls from the RT-PCR reads with MiXCR, one row per CDR3 protein. The sample lists about 650,000 distinct CDR3 sequences; approximately 15% were seen once. This material consisted of PBMCs from blood, taken less than 15 days before vaccination. The receptor source for this set is a man aged 50-60 years who received an inactivated influenza vaccine. The CDR3 runs from the conserved cysteine through the conserved F or W. A D gene is named only where the DNA matches it firmly. A row's size may be missing; if present it is once, few, many or a size class.

13	TRBD2	NA	TRBV20-1	TRBJ2-1	CSGGLAELNEQFF	TGCAGTGGGGGACTAGCGGAACTCAATGAGCAGTTCTTC
16	TRBD2	NA	TRBV2	TRBJ2-1	CASSELAGSGTIEQFF	TGTGCCAGCAGTGAACTAGCGGGATCCGGTACAATAGAGCAGTTCTTC
14	NA	NA	TRBV28	TRBJ2-5	CASSLRRGQETQYF	TGTGCCAGCAGTTTGCGGCGGGGTCAAGAGACCCAGTACTTC
14	TRBD2	many	TRBV9	TRBJ2-1	CASSVETSGSPPLF	TGTGCCAGCAGCGTAGAGACTAGCGGGAGTCCGCCACTCTTC
14	NA	NA	TRBV7-8	TRBJ1-5	CASSLAAGSQPQHF	TGTGCCAGCAGCTTAGCGGCAGGGAGTCAGCCCCAGCATTTT
14	NA	NA	TRBV15	TRBJ1-2	CATSREGFSGGYTF	TGTGCCACCAGCAGAGAGGGCTTCAGTGGAGGCTACACCTTC
15	TRBD1	many	TRBV28	TRBJ2-7	CASSYTGQGNHEQYF	TGTGCCAGCAGCTACACGGGACAGGGGAACCACGAGCAGTACTTC
13	NA	NA	TRBV12-3/TRBV12-4	TRBJ2-4	CASSEIRGGIQYF	TGTGCCAGCAGTGAAATCCGGGGCGGCATTCAGTACTTC
13	TRBD1	few	TRBV5-1	TRBJ1-2	CASGLPGQTSYTF	TGCGCCAGCGGACTCCCGGGACAGACAAGCTACACCTTC
12	NA	few	TRBV11-2	TRBJ1-1	CASSNSNTEAFF	TGTGCCAGCAGCAACTCCAACACTGAAGCTTTCTTT
15	TRBD1	few	TRBV4-3	TRBJ2-1	CASSQEGQGVHEQFF	TGCGCCAGCAGCCAAGAGGGACAGGGGGTTCATGAGCAGTTCTTC
17	TRBD1	NA	TRBV7-2	TRBJ2-6	CASSRTGLYSGANVLTF	TGTGCCAGCAGCCGGACAGGTCTTTACTCTGGGGCCAACGTCCTGACTTTC
14	NA	few	TRBV24-1	TRBJ1-1	CATSAPGGGTEAFF	TGTGCCACCAGTGCCCCGGGGGGAGGCACTGAAGCTTTCTTT
12	NA	NA	TRBV29-1	TRBJ1-1	CSVEGSATEAFF	TGCAGCGTTGAAGGGAGCGCCACTGAAGCTTTCTTT
16	TRBD2	NA	TRBV11-2	TRBJ2-1	CASSSSSGGAGDEQFF	TGTGCCAGCAGTTCTAGTAGCGGGGGGGCAGGAGATGAGCAGTTCTTC
16	NA	few	TRBV6-2/TRBV6-3	TRBJ2-4	CASNPEEPVAKNIQYF	TGTGCCAGCAACCCGGAGGAGCCGGTAGCCAAAAACATTCAGTACTTC
18	NA	few	TRBV20-1	TRBJ2-7	CSARGGLGQPELFYEQYF	TGCAGTGCTAGAGGCGGGCTAGGGCAGCCCGAACTGTTCTACGAGCAGTACTTC
16	NA	NA	TRBV5-1	TRBJ2-1	CASSSWGGISHNEQFF	TGCGCCAGCAGCTCTTGGGGCGGGATAAGCCACAATGAGCAGTTCTTC
16	TRBD2	NA	TRBV7-9	TRBJ2-1	CASTRGSGREYNEQFF	TGTGCCAGCACCAGGGGGAGCGGGAGGGAATACAATGAGCAGTTCTTC
16	TRBD1	many	TRBV29-1	TRBJ2-2	CSDWDRGSYSPGELFF	TGCAGCGATTGGGACAGGGGATCTTATAGCCCCGGGGAGCTGTTTTTT
15	NA	few	TRBV2	TRBJ2-5	CASSAFKGNQETQYF	TGTGCCAGCAGTGCTTTCAAGGGTAACCAAGAGACCCAGTACTTC
16	NA	few	TRBV10-3	TRBJ1-3	CAIRRTENYSGNTIYF	TGTGCCATCAGGAGAACAGAGAATTACTCTGGAAACACCATATATTTT
16	NA	many	TRBV7-7	TRBJ2-1	CASSLALGSSYNEQFF	TGTGCCAGCAGCTTAGCGCTGGGCAGCTCCTACAATGAGCAGTTCTTC
14	NA	NA	TRBV20-1	TRBJ2-7	CSARLRGLTYEQYF	TGCAGTGCTAGGTTGCGGGGATTAACCTACGAGCAGTACTTC
14	NA	many	TRBV12-3/TRBV12-4	TRBJ1-1	CASSSDGVNTEAFF	TGTGCCAGCAGTTCCGACGGAGTCAACACTGAAGCTTTCTTT
17	NA	few	TRBV7-2	TRBJ2-1	CASSLTESGLPYNEQFF	TGTGCCAGCAGCTTAACGGAGTCAGGTCTACCCTACAATGAGCAGTTCTTC
15	NA	NA	TRBV7-2	TRBJ1-1	CASTIRGAGNTEAFF	TGTGCCAGCACTATAAGGGGGGCGGGGAACACTGAAGCTTTCTTT
13	NA	NA	TRBV4-1	TRBJ1-5	CASSQAGRQPQHF	TGCGCCAGCAGCCAAGCAGGGCGGCAGCCCCAGCATTTT
16	TRBD2	few	TRBV4-3	TRBJ2-1	CASSQGTSGWYNEQFF	TGCGCCAGCAGCCAAGGGACTAGCGGGTGGTACAATGAGCAGTTCTTC
16	NA	NA	TRBV15	TRBJ2-7	CATSRDLTAYAYEQYF	TGTGCCACCAGCAGAGATCTCACGGCTTACGCCTACGAGCAGTACTTC
15	NA	NA	TRBV20-1	TRBJ2-1	CSARVHRRAYNEQFF	TGCAGTGCTAGAGTCCACAGGAGAGCCTACAATGAGCAGTTCTTC
15	NA	many	TRBV7-8	TRBJ2-7	CASSLYGGTRDEQYF	TGTGCCAGCAGCTTATATGGGGGTACAAGGGACGAGCAGTACTTC
13	NA	NA	TRBV28	TRBJ1-2	CASRPGRPTGYTF	TGTGCCAGCAGACCGGGACGTCCGACTGGCTACACCTTC
14	TRBD2	NA	TRBV20-1	TRBJ2-1	CSAILAGGRAEQFF	TGCAGTGCTATTCTAGCGGGAGGGCGAGCCGAGCAGTTCTTC
18	TRBD1	few	TRBV24-1	TRBJ2-3	CATSDLRPGQGWSDTQYF	TGTGCCACCAGTGATTTGCGCCCGGGACAGGGATGGTCAGATACGCAGTATTTT
14	NA	NA	TRBV29-1	TRBJ2-3	CSVGGGRGVATQYF	TGCAGCGTCGGGGGCGGCAGGGGGGTTGCTACGCAGTATTTT
12	NA	NA	TRBV28	TRBJ1-1	CASGLTEFKAFF	TGTGCCAGCGGCCTGACAGAGTTTAAAGCTTTCTTT
15	NA	many	TRBV5-1	TRBJ2-5	CASSPLGVPSETQYF	TGCGCCAGCAGCCCGCTGGGGGTCCCAAGCGAGACCCAGTACTTC
17	NA	few	TRBV4-3	TRBJ1-2	CASSQVLISGQLYGYTF	TGCGCCAGCAGCCAAGTTCTCATTTCAGGACAGCTCTATGGCTACACCTTC
19	TRBD2	NA	TRBV6-2/TRBV6-3	TRBJ2-7	CASSYSTRTSGRGSHEQYF	TGTGCCAGCAGTTACTCGACGAGGACTAGCGGGAGAGGAAGCCACGAGCAGTACTTC
13	NA	many	TRBV28	TRBJ2-1	CASSSPNYNEQFF	TGTGCCAGCAGTTCTCCAAACTACAATGAGCAGTTCTTC
16	TRBD1	few	TRBV10-3	TRBJ1-1	CAISDPDTGAKMGAFF	TGTGCCATCAGTGACCCAGATACAGGGGCCAAGATGGGGGCTTTCTTT
13	NA	NA	TRBV24-1	TRBJ2-1	CATSDLDGGEQFF	TGTGCCACCAGTGATTTAGACGGGGGTGAGCAGTTCTTC
14	NA	NA	TRBV4-2	TRBJ1-2	CASSQRTDVYGYTF	TGTGCCAGCAGCCAAAGGACAGACGTATATGGCTACACCTTC
15	NA	NA	TRBV29-1	TRBJ2-1	CSALTGVGTIDEQFF	TGCAGCGCCCTGACAGGAGTCGGGACTATCGATGAGCAGTTCTTC
11	NA	NA	TRBV11-2	TRBJ2-1	CASSPFPEQFF	TGTGCCAGCAGCCCGTTCCCTGAGCAGTTCTTC